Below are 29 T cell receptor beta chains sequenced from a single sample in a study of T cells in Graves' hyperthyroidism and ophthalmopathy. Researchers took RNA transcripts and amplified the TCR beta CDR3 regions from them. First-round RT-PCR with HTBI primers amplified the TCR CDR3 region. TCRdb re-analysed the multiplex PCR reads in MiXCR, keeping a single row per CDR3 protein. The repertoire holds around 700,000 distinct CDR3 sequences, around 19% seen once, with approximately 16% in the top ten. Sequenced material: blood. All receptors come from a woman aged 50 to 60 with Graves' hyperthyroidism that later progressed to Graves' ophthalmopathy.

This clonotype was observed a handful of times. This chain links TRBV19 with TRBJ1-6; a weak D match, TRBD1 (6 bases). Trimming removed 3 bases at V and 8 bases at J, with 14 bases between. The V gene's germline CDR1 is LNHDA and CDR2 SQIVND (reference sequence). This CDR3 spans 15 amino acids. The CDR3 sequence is CASSIVPDRYSPLHF. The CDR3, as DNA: TGTGCCAGTAGTATCGTGCCGGACAGATATTCACCCCTCCACTTT.

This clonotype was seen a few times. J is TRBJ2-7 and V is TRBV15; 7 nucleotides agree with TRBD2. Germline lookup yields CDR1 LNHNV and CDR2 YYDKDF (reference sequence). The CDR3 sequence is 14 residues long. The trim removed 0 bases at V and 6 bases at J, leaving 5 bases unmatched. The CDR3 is CATSREGGEGEQYF. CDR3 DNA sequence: TGTGCCACCAGCAGAGAGGGTGGGGAGGGCGAGCAGTACTTC. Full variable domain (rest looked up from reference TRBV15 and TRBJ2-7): DAMVIQNPRYQVTQFGKPVTLSCSQTLNHNVMYWYQQKSSQAPKLLFHYYDKDFNNEADTPDNFQSRRPNTSFCFLDIRSPGLGDTAMYLCATSREGGEGEQYFGPGTRLTVT.

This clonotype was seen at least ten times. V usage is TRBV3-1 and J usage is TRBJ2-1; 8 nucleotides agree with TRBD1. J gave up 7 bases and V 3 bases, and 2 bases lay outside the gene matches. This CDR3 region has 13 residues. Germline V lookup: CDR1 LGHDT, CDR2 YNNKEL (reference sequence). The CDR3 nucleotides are TGTGCCAGCAGCCAGGACAGGGAAAATGAGCAGTTCTTC. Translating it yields CASSQDRENEQFF.

CDR3 nucleotides: TGTGCCAGCAGTTACGCCAGGTGGACTGAAGCTTTCTTT. Amino acid sequence: CASSYARWTEAFF. The J gene is TRBJ1-1, the V gene TRBV6-2 or TRBV6-3; D remains ambiguous. This CDR3 contains 13 residues. V was trimmed by 2 bases and J by 5 bases, leaving 9 bases between them. The germline CDR1 and CDR2 sequences are MNHEY and SVGEGT.

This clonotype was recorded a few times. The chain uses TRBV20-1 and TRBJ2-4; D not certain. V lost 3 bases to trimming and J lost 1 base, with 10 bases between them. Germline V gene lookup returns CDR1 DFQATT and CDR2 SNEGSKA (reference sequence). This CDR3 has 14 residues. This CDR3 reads CSASYGRAKNIQYF. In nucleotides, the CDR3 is TGCAGTGCTAGCTACGGCAGGGCCAAAAACATTCAGTACTTC.

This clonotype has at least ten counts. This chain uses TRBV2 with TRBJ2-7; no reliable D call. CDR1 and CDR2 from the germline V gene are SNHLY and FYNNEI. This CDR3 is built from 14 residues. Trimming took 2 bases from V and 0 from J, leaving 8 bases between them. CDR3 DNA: TGTGCCAGCAGTGAACGTACACCCTCCTACGAGCAGTACTTC. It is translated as CASSERTPSYEQYF.

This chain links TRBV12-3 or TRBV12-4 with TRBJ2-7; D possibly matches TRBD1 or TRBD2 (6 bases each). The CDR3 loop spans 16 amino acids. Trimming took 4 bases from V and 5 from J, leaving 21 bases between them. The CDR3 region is CASSSESPPGGDEQYF. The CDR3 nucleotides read TGTGCCAGCAGTTCCGAATCTCCCCCCGGGGGCGACGAGCAGTACTTC.

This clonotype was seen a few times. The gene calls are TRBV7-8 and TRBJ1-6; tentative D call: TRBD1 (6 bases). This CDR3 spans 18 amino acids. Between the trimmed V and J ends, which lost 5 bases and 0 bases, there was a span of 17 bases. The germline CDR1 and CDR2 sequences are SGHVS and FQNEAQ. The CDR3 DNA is TGTGCCAGCAGCGCTAGGTCACAGGGCAGCTCCTATAATTCACCCCTCCACTTT. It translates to CASSARSQGSSYNSPLHF.

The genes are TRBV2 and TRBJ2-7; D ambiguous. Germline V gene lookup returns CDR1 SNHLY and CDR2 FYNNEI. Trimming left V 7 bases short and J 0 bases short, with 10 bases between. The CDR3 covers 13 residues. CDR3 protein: CASIRGSSYEQYF. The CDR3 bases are TGTGCCAGCATTAGAGGTAGCTCCTACGAGCAGTACTTC.

The CDR3 sequence: CSGTRGPGSEKLFF. Here the CDR3 DNA reads TGCAGCGGGACCAGGGGGCCGGGTAGTGAAAAACTGTTTTTT. The J gene is TRBJ1-4, the V gene TRBV29-1, with TRBD1 identical over 8 bases. The V and J ends lost 7 bases and 7 bases, in that order; junction bases with no gene match: 11. Germline-derived CDR1 and CDR2 are SQVTM and ANQGSEA. The CDR3 covers 14 residues.

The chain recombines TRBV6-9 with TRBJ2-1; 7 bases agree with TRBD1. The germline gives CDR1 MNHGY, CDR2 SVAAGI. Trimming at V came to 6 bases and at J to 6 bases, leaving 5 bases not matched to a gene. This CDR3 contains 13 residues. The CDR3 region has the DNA TGTGCCAGCAGCCGACAGGGCGGCAATGAGCAGTTCTTC. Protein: CASSRQGGNEQFF.

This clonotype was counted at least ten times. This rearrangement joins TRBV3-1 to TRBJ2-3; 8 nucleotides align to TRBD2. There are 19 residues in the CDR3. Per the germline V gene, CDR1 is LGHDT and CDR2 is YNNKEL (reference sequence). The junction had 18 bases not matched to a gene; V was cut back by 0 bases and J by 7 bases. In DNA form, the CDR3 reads TGTGCCAGCAGCCAAGACCTCGGGGGCTACGGGACTAGTAATTATACGCAGTATTTT. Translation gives CASSQDLGGYGTSNYTQYF.

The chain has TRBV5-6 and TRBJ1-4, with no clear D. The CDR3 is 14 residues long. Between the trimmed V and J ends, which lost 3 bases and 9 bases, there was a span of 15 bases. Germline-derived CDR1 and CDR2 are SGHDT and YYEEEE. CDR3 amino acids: CASSSPGGMKKLFF. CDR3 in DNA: TGTGCCAGCAGCTCCCCCGGCGGAATGAAAAAACTGTTTTTT.

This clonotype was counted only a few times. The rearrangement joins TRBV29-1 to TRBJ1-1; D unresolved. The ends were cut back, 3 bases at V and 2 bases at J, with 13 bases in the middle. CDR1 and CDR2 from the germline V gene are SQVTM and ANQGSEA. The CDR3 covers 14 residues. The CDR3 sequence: CSVEPSQPNTEAFF. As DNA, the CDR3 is TGCAGCGTTGAGCCCAGTCAGCCAAACACTGAAGCTTTCTTT.

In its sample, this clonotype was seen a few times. Here the CDR3 DNA reads TGTGCCAGTAGTATAATTGGGGGGTTTGAGGATCAGCCCCAGCATTTT. Its protein is CASSIIGGFEDQPQHF. The chain carries TRBV19 and TRBJ1-5; a weak D match, TRBD1 (5 bases). Per germline, CDR1 LNHDA and CDR2 SQIVND (reference sequence). Trimming left V 2 bases short and J 5 bases short, with 16 bases between. The length of the CDR3 is 16 residues.

The CDR3 DNA sequence: TGTGCCAGCAGTTTGAGGGGGTCGGCTAATGAAAAACTGTTTTTT. Encoded protein: CASSLRGSANEKLFF. The chain carries TRBV27 and TRBJ1-4; a possible D gene is TRBD1 (6 bases). The CDR3 contains 15 residues. Germline V lookup: CDR1 MNHEY, CDR2 SMNVEV (reference sequence). Trimming pared 3 bases from V and 3 bases from J, leaving 11 bases between.

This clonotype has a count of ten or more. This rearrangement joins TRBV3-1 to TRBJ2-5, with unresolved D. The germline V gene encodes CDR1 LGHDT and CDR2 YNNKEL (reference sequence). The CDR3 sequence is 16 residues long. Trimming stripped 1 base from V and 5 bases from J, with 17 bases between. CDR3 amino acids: CASSQASTVGLETQYF. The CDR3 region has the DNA TGTGCCAGCAGCCAAGCAAGCACGGTGGGCTTGGAGACCCAGTACTTC.

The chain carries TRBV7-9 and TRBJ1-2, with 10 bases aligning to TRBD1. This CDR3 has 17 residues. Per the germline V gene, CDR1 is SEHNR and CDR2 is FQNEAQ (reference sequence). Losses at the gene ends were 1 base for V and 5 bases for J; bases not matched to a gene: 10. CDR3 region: CASSLGRSGTGVYGYTF. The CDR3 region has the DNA TGTGCCAGCAGCTTAGGCCGGTCTGGGACAGGGGTTTATGGCTACACCTTC.

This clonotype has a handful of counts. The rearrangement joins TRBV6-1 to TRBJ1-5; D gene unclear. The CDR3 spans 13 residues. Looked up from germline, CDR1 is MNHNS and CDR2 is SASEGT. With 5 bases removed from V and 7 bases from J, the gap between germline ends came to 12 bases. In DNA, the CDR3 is TGTGCCAGCAGTTATGAGCCATGGCAGCCCCAGCATTTT. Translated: CASSYEPWQPQHF.

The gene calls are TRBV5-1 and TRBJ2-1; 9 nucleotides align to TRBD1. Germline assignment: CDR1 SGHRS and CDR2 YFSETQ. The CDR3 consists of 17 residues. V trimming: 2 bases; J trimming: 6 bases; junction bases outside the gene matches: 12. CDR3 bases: TGCGCCAGCAGCTTCTGGTCGGGACAGGGCCGGGGCAATGAGCAGTTCTTC. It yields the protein CASSFWSGQGRGNEQFF.

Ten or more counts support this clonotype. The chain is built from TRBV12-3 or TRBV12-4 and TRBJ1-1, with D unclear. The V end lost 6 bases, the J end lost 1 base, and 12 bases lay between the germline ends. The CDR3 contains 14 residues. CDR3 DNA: TGTGCCAGCAGCCCGTCGGAGGGGAACACTGAAGCTTTCTTT. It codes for CASSPSEGNTEAFF.

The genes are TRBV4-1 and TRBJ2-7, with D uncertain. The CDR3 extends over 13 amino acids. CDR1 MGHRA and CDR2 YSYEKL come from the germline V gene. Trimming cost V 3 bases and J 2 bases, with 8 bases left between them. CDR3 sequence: CASSQLSTYEQYF. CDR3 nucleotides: TGCGCCAGCAGCCAGCTCTCAACCTACGAGCAGTACTTC.

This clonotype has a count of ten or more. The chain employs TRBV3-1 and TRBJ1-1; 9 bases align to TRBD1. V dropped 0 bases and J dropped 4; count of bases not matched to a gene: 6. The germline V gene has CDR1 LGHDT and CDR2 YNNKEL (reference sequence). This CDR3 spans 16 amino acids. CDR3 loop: CASSQDFRTGVTEAFF. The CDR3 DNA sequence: TGTGCCAGCAGCCAAGATTTCCGGACAGGGGTCACTGAAGCTTTCTTT.

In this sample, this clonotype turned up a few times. CDR3 bases: TGCAGTGCTAGATCGGACAGCCCACGTCTTGAGACCCAGTACTTC. This gives the protein CSARSDSPRLETQYF. The chain is built from TRBV20-1 and TRBJ2-5; perhaps TRBD1 as D (6 bases). Trimming pared 2 bases from V and 5 bases from J, leaving 18 bases between. This CDR3 region has 15 residues. Looked up from germline, CDR1 is DFQATT and CDR2 is SNEGSKA (reference sequence).

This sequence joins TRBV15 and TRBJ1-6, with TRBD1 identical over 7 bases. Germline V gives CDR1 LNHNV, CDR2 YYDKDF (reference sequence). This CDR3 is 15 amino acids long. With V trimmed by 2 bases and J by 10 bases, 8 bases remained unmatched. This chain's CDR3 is CATSRTPGGGSPLHF. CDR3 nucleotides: TGTGCCACCAGCAGAACCCCAGGGGGTGGATCACCCCTCCACTTT.

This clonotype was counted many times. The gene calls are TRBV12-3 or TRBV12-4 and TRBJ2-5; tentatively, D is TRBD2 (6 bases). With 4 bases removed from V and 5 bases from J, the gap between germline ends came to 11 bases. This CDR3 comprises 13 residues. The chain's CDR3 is CASSYVAGETQYF. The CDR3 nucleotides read TGTGCCAGCAGTTATGTTGCGGGGGAGACCCAGTACTTC.

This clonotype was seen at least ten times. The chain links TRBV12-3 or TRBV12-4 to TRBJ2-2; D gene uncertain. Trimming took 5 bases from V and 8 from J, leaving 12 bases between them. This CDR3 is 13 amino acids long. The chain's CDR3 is CASSPHNGGELFF. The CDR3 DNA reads TGTGCCAGCAGTCCTCATAATGGAGGGGAGCTGTTTTTT.

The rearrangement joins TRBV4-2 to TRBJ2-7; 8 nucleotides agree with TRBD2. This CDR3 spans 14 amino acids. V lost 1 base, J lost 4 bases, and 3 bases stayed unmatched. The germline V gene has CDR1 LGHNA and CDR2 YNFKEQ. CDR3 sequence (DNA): TGTGCCAGCAGCCAAGCAAGCGGGGGTTACGAGCAGTACTTC. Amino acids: CASSQASGGYEQYF.

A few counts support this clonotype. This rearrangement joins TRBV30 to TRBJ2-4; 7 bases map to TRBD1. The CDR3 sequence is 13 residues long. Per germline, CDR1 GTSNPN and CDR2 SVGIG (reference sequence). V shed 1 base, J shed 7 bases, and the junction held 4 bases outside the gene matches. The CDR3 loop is CAWSGTGVNIQYF. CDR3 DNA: TGTGCCTGGAGTGGAACAGGGGTGAACATTCAGTACTTC. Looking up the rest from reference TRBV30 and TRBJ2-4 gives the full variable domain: SQTIHQWPATLVQPVGSPLSLECTVEGTSNPNLYWYRQAAGRGLQLLFYSVGIGQISSEVPQNLSASRPQDRQFILSSKKLLLSDSGFYLCAWSGTGVNIQYFGAGTRLSVL.